This T cell receptor (beta chain) was sequenced for a study of T-cell reconstitution after alpha-beta-depleted transplantation in children. The CDR3 totals 13 residues. Germline V gene lookup returns CDR1 MNHEY and CDR2 SMNVEV (reference sequence). Trimming stripped 4 bases from V and 9 bases from J, with 16 bases between. Construction of the TCRbeta library involved unique molecular identifiers. Via MiXCR, TCRdb re-called the PCR reads, giving one row per CDR3 protein. The sample has 330,000 or so distinct CDR3 sequences, over 9% seen once; the top ten hold 2% to 2.5%. J is TRBJ2-7 and V is TRBV27; tentative D call: TRBD1 (7 bases). The sequence was obtained from a human donor who donated a stem cell graft to a child with acute lymphoblastic leukemia. The input for sequencing was PBMCs from the stem cell graft donor, taken from the stem cell graft. The CDR3 protein is CASSWGLGQPQYF. CDR3 nucleotides: TGTGCCAGCAGTTGGGGACTGGGACAGCCGCAGTACTTC.